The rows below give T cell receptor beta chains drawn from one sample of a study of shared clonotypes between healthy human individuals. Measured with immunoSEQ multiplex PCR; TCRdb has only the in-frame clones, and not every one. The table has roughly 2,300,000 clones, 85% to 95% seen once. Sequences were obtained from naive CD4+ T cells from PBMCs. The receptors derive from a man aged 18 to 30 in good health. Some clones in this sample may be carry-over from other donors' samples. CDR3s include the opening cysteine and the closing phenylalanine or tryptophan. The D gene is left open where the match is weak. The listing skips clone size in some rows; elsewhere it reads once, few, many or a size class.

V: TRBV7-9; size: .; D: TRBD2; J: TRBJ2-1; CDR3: CASSFRLGTSGINEQFF; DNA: TGTGCCAGCAGCTTTCGGTTGGGGACTAGCGGAATCAATGAGCAGTTCTTC
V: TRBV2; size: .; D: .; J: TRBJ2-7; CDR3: CASTREGYEQYF; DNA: TGTGCCAGCACCCGGGAAGGCTACGAGCAGTACTTC
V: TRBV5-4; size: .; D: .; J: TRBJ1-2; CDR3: CASSRGGPGLVYGYTF; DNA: TGTGCCAGCAGCCGGGGAGGTCCGGGTTTAGTCTATGGCTACACCTTC
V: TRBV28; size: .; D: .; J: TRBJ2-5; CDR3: CASSPGGRRETQYF; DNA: TGTGCCAGCAGCCCTGGGGGCCGCCGGGAGACCCAGTACTTC
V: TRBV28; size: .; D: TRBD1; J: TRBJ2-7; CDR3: CASSTGTGLYEQYF; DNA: TGTGCCAGCAGCACCGGGACAGGGCTATACGAGCAGTACTTC
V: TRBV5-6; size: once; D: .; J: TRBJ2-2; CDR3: CASSLGGTQGLFF; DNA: TGTGCCAGCAGCTTGGGAGGTACTCAGGGGCTGTTTTTT
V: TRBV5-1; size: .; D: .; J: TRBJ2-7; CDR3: CASSLAGHYEQYF; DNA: TGCGCCAGCAGCTTGGCGGGGCACTACGAGCAGTACTTC
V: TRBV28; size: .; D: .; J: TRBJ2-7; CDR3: CASSPDFPPGEQYF; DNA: TGTGCCAGCAGTCCGGACTTCCCCCCGGGGGAGCAGTACTTC
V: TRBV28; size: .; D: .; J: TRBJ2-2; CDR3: CASSSPGGGGGTGELFF; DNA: TGTGCCAGCAGTTCGCCCGGAGGGGGCGGTGGCACCGGGGAGCTGTTTTTT
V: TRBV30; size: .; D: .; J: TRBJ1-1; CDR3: CAWSTGAGGAFF; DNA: TGTGCCTGGAGTACTGGGGCTGGGGGGGCTTTCTTT
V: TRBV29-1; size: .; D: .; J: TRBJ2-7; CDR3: CSVGRTTYEQYF; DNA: TGCAGCGTTGGACGCACAACCTACGAGCAGTACTTC
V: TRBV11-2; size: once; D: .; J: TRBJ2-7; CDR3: CASSLVAGEYEQYF; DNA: TGTGCCAGCAGCTTAGTCGCAGGGGAGTACGAGCAGTACTTC
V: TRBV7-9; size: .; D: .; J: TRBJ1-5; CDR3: CASSLQGNQPQHF; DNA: TGTGCCAGCAGCTTACAAGGGAACCAGCCCCAGCATTTT
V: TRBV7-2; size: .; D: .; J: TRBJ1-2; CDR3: CASSPTTAYGYTF; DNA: TGTGCCAGCAGCCCAACGACAGCCTATGGCTACACCTTC
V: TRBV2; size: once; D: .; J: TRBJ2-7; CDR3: CASSVDISYEQYF; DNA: TGTGCCAGCAGTGTGGACATCTCCTACGAGCAGTACTTC
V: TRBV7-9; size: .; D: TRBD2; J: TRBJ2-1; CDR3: CASRGTSGSYNEQFF; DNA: TGTGCCAGCAGGGGGACTAGCGGGAGCTACAATGAGCAGTTCTTC
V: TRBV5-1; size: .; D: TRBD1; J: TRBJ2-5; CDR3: CASTSGQGRETQYF; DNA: TGCGCCAGCACCTCCGGACAGGGAAGGGAGACCCAGTACTTC
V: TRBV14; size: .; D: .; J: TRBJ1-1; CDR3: CASSQEYGGNTEAFF; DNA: TGTGCCAGCAGCCAAGAGTACGGGGGAAACACTGAAGCTTTCTTT
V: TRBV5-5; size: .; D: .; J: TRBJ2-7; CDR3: CASSLGGPVSEQYF; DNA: TGTGCCAGCAGCCTCGGAGGGCCTGTCTCCGAGCAGTACTTC
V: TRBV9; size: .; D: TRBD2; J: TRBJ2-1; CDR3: CASSPTSGLYNEQFF; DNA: TGTGCCAGCAGTCCCACTAGCGGGTTGTACAATGAGCAGTTCTTC